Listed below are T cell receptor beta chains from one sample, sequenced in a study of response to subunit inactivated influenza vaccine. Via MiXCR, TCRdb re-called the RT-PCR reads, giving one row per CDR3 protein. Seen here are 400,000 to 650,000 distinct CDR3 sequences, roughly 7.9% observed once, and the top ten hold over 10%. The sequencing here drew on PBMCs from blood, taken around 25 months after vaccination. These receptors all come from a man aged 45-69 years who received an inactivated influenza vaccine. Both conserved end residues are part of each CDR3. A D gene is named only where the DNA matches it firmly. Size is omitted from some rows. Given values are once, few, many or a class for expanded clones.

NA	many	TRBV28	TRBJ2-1	CASLGWGSSYNEQFF	TGTGCCAGCCTTGGGTGGGGGAGCTCCTACAATGAGCAGTTCTTC
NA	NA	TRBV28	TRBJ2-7	CASSLATPGFEQYF	TGTGCCAGCAGTTTAGCGACACCTGGGTTCGAGCAGTACTTC
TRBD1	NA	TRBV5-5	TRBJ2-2	CASSRDSANTGELFF	TGTGCCAGCAGCCGGGACAGCGCGAACACCGGGGAGCTGTTTTTT
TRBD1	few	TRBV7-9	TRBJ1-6	CASVPGQGLQYNSPLHF	TGTGCCAGCGTGCCGGGACAGGGACTTCAATATAATTCACCCCTCCACTTT
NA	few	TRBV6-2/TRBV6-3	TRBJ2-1	CASSSDSLNSYNEQFF	TGTGCCAGCAGTTCTGACAGTTTGAATTCCTACAATGAGCAGTTCTTC
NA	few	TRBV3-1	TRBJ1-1	CASSPGHGEAFF	TGTGCCAGCAGCCCGGGGCATGGGGAAGCTTTCTTT
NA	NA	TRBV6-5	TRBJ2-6	CASSYSIGTTSISFSGANVLTF	TGTGCCAGCAGTTACTCGATTGGGACAACCTCTATCTCCTTCTCTGGGGCCAACGTCCTGACTTTC
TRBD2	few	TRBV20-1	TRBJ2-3	CSARARREGTDTQYF	TGCAGTGCTAGAGCGAGGCGGGAGGGCACAGATACGCAGTATTTT
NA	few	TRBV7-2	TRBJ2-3	CASSALTDTQYF	TGTGCCAGCAGCGCCCTCACAGATACGCAGTATTTT
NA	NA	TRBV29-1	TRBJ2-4	CSVGSGSYIQYF	TGCAGCGTTGGTTCAGGGAGTTACATTCAGTACTTC
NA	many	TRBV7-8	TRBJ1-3	CASSLAPGRSGNTIYF	TGTGCCAGCAGCTTAGCCCCAGGCCGCTCTGGAAACACCATATATTTT
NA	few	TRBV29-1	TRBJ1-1	CSVEDGQGNTEAFF	TGCAGCGTTGAAGATGGACAAGGGAACACTGAAGCTTTCTTT
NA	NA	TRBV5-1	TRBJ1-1	CASSLGRQVVGTEAFF	TGCGCCAGCAGCTTGGGGAGACAGGTCGTCGGCACTGAAGCTTTCTTT
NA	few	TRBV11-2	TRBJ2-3	CASSFGPGLSTDTQYF	TGTGCCAGCAGCTTTGGCCCAGGACTAAGCACAGATACGCAGTATTTT
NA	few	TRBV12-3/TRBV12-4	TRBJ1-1	CASRLDRSGNTEAFF	TGTGCCAGCAGGTTAGACAGGTCGGGAAACACTGAAGCTTTCTTT
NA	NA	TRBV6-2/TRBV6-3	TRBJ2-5	CASSYGKETQYF	TGTGCCAGCAGTTACGGAAAAGAGACCCAGTACTTC
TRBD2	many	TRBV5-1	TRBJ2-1	CASSPRTSGRRDEQFF	TGCGCCAGCAGCCCACGGACTAGCGGGAGGCGGGATGAGCAGTTCTTC
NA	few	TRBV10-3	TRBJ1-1	CAISELRNTEAFF	TGTGCCATCAGTGAATTACGGAACACTGAAGCTTTCTTT
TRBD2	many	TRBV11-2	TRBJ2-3	CASSLVMRGTSGRTDTQYF	TGTGCCAGCAGCTTAGTAATGAGAGGGACTAGCGGCCGCACAGATACGCAGTATTTT
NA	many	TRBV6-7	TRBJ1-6	CASSSPGRSYYSPLHF	TGTGCCAGCAGTTCCCCGGGCAGAAGTTATTATTCACCCCTCCACTTT
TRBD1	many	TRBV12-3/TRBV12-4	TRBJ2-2	CASSLVQGASGELFF	TGTGCCAGCAGTTTGGTACAGGGGGCGTCCGGGGAGCTGTTTTTT
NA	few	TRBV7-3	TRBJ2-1	CASSSTAPGGEQFF	TGTGCCAGCAGCTCGACAGCCCCCGGAGGTGAGCAGTTCTTC
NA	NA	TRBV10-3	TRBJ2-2	CAISAGTNTGELFF	TGTGCCATCAGCGCGGGGACGAACACCGGGGAGCTGTTTTTT
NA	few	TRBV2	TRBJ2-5	CASSEAETQYF	TGTGCCAGCAGTGAAGCGGAGACCCAGTACTTC
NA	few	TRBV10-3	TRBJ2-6	CAISEDNLNFVSGANVLTF	TGTGCCATCAGTGAAGATAATCTCAATTTTGTCTCTGGGGCCAACGTCCTGACTTTC
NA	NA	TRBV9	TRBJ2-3	CASSVGGPIRSTDTQYF	TGTGCCAGCAGCGTAGGCGGCCCCATCAGAAGCACAGATACGCAGTATTTT
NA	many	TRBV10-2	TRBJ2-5	CASRRVSQETQYF	TGCGCCAGCAGGCGGGTTTCCCAAGAGACCCAGTACTTC
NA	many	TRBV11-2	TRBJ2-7	CASRHSNYEQYF	TGTGCCAGCAGACACTCTAACTACGAGCAGTACTTC
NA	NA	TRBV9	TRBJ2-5	CASSVSSLSSLETQYF	TGTGCCAGCAGCGTATCATCTTTGAGTAGTCTGGAGACCCAGTACTTC
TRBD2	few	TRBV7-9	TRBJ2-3	CASSPRPLAGGLYTQYF	TGTGCCAGCAGCCCAAGGCCACTAGCGGGGGGGCTCTATACGCAGTATTTT
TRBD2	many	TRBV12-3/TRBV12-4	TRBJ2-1	CASSPVGLAGGNEQFF	TGTGCCAGCAGTCCGGTGGGGCTAGCGGGAGGCAATGAGCAGTTCTTC
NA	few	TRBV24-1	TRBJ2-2	CATSPRVNTGELFF	TGTGCCACCAGTCCCAGGGTAAACACCGGGGAGCTGTTTTTT
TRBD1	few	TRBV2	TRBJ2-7	CASRVSGTGYEQYF	TGTGCCAGCAGGGTATCCGGGACAGGGTACGAGCAGTACTTC
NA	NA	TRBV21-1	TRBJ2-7	CASSKVSPPGLRDNSSYEQYF	TGTGCCAGCAGCAAAGTCTCTCCTCCTGGGCTCCGGGATAATAGCTCCTACGAGCAGTACTTC
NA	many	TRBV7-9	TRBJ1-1	CASSGTGAYTEAFF	TGTGCCAGCAGCGGGACCGGGGCCTACACTGAAGCTTTCTTT
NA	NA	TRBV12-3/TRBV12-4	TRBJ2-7	CASRLNYEQYF	TGTGCCAGCCGTTTGAACTACGAGCAGTACTTC
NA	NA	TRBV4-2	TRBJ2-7	CASSQDYREQYF	TGTGCCAGCAGCCAAGATTACAGAGAGCAGTACTTC
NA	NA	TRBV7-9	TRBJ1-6	CASSLWDNNSPLHF	TGTGCCAGCAGCTTATGGGACAATAATTCACCCCTCCACTTT
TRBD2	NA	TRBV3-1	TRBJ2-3	CASSQGKSFTSGGLLTDTQYF	TGTGCCAGCAGCCAAGGTAAATCGTTTACTAGCGGGGGCCTTCTCACAGATACGCAGTATTTT
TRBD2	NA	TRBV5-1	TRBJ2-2	CASSRLAENTWELFF	TGCGCCAGCAGCCGGCTAGCGGAGAACACCTGGGAGCTGTTTTTT
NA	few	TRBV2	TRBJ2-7	CASISGYEQYF	TGTGCCAGCATCTCCGGCTACGAGCAGTACTTC
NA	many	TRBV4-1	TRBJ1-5	CASSQDRVQPQHF	TGCGCCAGCAGCCAAGACAGGGTCCAGCCCCAGCATTTT
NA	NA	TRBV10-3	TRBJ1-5	CATGGGEDNQPQHF	TGTGCCACCGGTGGAGGGGAGGACAATCAGCCCCAGCATTTT
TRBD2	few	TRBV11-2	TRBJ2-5	CASALWEGRETQYF	TGTGCCAGCGCTTTGTGGGAGGGCCGGGAGACCCAGTACTTC
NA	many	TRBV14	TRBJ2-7	CASSQAGVGYEQYF	TGTGCCAGCAGCCAAGCAGGGGTTGGGTACGAGCAGTACTTC
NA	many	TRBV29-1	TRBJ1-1	CSVVHGTSTEAFF	TGCAGCGTTGTACACGGTACTTCCACTGAAGCTTTCTTT